This TCR beta chain is from a study of OX40 agonist ivuxolimab in advanced cancers. Profiling relied on immunoSEQ multiplex PCR, and the TCRdb table lists in-frame clones only, not all of them. The top ten clones hold roughly 1.4% of a sample with under 90,000 clones, 83% of them seen once. The CDR3 contains 13 residues. Per the germline V gene, CDR1 is LNHDA and CDR2 is SQIVND (reference sequence). V dropped 10 bases and J dropped 1 base, with 11 bases sitting between them. The TCR comes from an adult with an advanced solid tumor such as melanoma, head and neck, liver or kidney cancer. The V and J genes are TRBV19 and TRBJ2-4; D unresolved. The material sequenced was CD4+ or CD8+ T cells sorted from blood, taken in a trial of the OX40 agonist ivuxolimab. This CDR3 reads CATLTGAKNIQYF. Here the CDR3 DNA reads TGTGCCACCCTCACCGGGGCCAAAAACATTCAGTACTTC.